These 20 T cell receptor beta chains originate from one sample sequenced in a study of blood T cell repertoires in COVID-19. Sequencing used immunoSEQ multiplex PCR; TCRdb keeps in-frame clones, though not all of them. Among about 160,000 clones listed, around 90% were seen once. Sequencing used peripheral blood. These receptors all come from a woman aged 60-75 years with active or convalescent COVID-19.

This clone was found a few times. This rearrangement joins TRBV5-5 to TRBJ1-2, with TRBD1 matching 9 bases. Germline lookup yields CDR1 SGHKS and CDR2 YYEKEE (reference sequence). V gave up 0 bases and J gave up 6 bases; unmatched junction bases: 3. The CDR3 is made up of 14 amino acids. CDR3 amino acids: CASSLDRGRDGYTF. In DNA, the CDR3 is TGTGCCAGCAGCTTGGACAGGGGGCGTGATGGCTACACCTTC.

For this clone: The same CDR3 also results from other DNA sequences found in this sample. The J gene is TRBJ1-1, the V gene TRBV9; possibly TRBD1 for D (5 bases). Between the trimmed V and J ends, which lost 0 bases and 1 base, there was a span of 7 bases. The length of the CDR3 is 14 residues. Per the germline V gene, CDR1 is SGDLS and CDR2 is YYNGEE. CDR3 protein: CASSVGDRNTEAFF. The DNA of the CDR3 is TGTGCCAGCAGCGTAGGAGACAGGAACACTGAAGCTTTCTTT.

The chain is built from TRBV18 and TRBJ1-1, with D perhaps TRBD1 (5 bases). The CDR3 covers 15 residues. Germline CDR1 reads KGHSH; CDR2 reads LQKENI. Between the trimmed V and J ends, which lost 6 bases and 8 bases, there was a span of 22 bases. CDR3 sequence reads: CASSPRGGSEEEAFF. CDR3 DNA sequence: TGTGCCAGCTCCCCAAGGGGTGGCAGCGAGGAGGAAGCTTTCTTT. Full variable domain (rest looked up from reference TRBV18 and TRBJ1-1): NAGVMQNPRHLVRRRGQEARLRCSPMKGHSHVYWYRQLPEEGLKFMVYLQKENIIDESGMPKERFSAEFPKEGPSILRIQQVVRGDSAAYFCASSPRGGSEEEAFFGQGTRLTVV.

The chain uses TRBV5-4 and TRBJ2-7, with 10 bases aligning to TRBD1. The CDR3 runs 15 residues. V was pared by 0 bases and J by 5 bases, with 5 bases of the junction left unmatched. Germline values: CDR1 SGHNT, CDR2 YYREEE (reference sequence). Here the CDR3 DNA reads TGTGCCAGCAGCTTGGGCCGACAGGGGGCGGACGAGCAGTACTTC. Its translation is CASSLGRQGADEQYF.

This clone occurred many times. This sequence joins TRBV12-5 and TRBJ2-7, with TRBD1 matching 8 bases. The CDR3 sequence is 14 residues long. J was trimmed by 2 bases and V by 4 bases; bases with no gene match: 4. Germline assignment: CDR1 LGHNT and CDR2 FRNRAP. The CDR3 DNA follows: TGTGCTAGTGGTTCAAGGACAGGGCCCTACGAGCAGTACTTC. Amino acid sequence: CASGSRTGPYEQYF.

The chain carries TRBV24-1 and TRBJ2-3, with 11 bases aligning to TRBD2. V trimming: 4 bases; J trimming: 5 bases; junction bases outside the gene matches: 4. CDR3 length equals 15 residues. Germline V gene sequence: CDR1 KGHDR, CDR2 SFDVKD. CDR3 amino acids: CATSESTSGGDTQYF. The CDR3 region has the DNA TGTGCCACCAGTGAATCAACTAGCGGGGGAGATACGCAGTATTTT.

This CDR3 reads CASSLGTGVLNTGELFF. CDR3 DNA sequence: TGTGCCAGCAGCCTAGGGACAGGGGTATTGAACACCGGGGAGCTGTTTTTT. V is TRBV7-6 and J is TRBJ2-2, with 10 nucleotides matching TRBD1. Germline trimming cut 5 bases from V and 1 base from J; bases unmatched to any gene: 7. CDR1 and CDR2 from the germline V gene are SGHVS and FNYEAQ. This CDR3 contains 17 residues.

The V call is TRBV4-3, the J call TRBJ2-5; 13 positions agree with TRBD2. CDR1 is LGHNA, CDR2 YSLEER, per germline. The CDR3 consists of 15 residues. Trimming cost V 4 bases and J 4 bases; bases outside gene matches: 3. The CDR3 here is CASSRGTSGVETQYF. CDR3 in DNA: TGCGCCAGCAGCCGAGGGACTAGCGGGGTAGAGACCCAGTACTTC.

The CDR3 DNA sequence: TGTGCCAGCAGTTCCGCGGGGGGAGGGACCCAGTACTTC. It encodes CASSSAGGGTQYF. This rearrangement joins TRBV6-2 or TRBV6-3 to TRBJ2-5; TRBD2 aligns across 8 bases. V was pared by 4 bases and J by 7 bases, with 5 bases of the junction left unmatched. Germline-derived CDR1 and CDR2 are MNHEY and SVGEGT. The CDR3 totals 13 residues.

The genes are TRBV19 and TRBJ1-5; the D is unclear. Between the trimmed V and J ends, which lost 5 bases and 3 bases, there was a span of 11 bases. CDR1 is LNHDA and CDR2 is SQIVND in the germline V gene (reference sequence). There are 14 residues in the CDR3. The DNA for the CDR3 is TGTGCCAGTAGTGGAAGGGAGCACAATCAGCCCCAGCATTTT. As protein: CASSGREHNQPQHF. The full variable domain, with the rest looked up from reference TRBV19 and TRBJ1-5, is DGGITQSPKYLFRKEGQNVTLSCEQNLNHDAMYWYRQDPGQGLRLIYYSQIVNDFQKGDIAEGYSVSREKKESFPLTVTSAQKNPTAFYLCASSGREHNQPQHFGDGTRLSIL.

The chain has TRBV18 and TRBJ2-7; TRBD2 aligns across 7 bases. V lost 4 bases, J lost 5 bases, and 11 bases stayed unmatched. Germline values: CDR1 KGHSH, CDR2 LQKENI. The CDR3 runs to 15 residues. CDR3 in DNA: TGTGCCAGCTCACTTTGGGGGGGTATCATTAACGAGCAGTACTTC. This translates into CASSLWGGIINEQYF.

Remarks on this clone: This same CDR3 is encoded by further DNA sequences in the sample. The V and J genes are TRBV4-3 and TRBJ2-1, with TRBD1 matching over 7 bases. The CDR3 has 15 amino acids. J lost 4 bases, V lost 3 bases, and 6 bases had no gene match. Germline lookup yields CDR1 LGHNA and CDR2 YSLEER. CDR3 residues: CASSHRGGLYNEQFF. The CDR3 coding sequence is TGCGCCAGCAGCCACCGAGGGGGCTTATACAATGAGCAGTTCTTC.

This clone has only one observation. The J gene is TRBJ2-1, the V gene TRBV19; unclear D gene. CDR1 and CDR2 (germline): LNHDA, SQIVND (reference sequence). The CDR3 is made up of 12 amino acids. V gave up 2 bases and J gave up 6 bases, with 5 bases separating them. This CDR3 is CASSIRSNEQFF. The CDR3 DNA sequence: TGTGCCAGTAGTATAAGGAGCAATGAGCAGTTCTTC.

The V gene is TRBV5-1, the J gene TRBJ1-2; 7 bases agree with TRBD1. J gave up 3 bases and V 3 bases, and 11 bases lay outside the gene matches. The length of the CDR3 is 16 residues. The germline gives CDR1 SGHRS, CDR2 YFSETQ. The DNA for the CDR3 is TGCGCCAGCAGCTGGGGCGACAGGGCGGAGGACTATGGCTACACCTTC. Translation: CASSWGDRAEDYGYTF.

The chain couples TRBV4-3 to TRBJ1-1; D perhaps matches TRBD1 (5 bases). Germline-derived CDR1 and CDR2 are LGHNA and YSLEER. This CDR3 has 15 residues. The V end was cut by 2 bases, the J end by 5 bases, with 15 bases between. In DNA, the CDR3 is TGCGCCAGCAGCCAATCCAGGGTTGGGGGGACTGAAGCTTTCTTT. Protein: CASSQSRVGGTEAFF.

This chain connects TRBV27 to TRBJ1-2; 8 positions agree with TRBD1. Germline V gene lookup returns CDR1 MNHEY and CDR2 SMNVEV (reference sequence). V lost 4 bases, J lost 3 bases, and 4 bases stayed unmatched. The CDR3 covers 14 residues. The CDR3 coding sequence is TGTGCCAGCAGTTACGGACAGGGTGACTATGGCTACACCTTC. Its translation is CASSYGQGDYGYTF.

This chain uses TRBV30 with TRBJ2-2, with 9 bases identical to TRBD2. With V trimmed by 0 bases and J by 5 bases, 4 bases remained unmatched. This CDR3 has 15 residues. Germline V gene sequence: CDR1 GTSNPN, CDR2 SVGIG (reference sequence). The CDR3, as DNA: TGTGCCTGGAGTGTACCTAGCGGGGAAACCGGGGAGCTGTTTTTT. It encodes CAWSVPSGETGELFF. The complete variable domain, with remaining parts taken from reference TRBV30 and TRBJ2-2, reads SQTIHQWPATLVQPVGSPLSLECTVEGTSNPNLYWYRQAAGRGLQLLFYSVGIGQISSEVPQNLSASRPQDRQFILSSKKLLLSDSGFYLCAWSVPSGETGELFFGEGSRLTVL.

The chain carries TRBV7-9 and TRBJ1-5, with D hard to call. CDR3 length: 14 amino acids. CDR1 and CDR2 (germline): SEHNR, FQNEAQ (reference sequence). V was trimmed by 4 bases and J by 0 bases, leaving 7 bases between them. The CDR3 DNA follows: TGTGCCAGCAGCTCATTCAATAGCAATCAGCCCCAGCATTTT. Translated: CASSSFNSNQPQHF.

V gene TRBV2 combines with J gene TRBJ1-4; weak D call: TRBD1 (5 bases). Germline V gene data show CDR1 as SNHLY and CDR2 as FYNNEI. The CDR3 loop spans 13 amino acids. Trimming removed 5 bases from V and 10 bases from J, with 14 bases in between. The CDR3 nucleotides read TGTGCCAGCAGTTTAGGGGCCGGTGGAAAACTGTTTTTT. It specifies CASSLGAGGKLFF.

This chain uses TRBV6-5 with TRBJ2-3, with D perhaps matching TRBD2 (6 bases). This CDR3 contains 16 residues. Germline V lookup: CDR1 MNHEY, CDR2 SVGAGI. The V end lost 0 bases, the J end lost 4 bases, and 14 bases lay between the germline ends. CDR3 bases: TGTGCCAGCAGTTACTCAATAGGAGGGACGGCAGATACGCAGTATTTT. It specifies CASSYSIGGTADTQYF.